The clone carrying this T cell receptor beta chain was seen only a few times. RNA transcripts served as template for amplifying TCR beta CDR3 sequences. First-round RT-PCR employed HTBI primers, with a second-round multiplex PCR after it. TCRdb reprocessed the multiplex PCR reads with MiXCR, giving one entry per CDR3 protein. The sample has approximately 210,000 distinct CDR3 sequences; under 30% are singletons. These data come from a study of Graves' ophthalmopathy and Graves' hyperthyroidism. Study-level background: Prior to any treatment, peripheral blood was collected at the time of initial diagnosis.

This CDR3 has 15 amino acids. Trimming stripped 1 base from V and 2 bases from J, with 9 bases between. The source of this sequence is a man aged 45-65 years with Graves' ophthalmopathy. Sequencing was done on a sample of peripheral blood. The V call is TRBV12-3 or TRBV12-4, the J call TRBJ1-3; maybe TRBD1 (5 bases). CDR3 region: CASSLGGHAGNTIYF. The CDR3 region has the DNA TGTGCCAGCAGTTTAGGGGGCCATGCTGGAAACACCATATATTTT.